Each of the 21 T cell receptor beta chains below was sequenced from the same sample in a study of blood T cell repertoires in COVID-19. Sequencing was performed with immunoSEQ multiplex PCR; in TCRdb, only in-frame clones are kept and a portion is missing. The sample comprises about 200,000 clones, 80% of which are singletons, and around 7.4% rests with the top ten. Material for sequencing was PBMCs or T cells enriched from blood (not recorded which). The receptors shown here come from a woman aged 40 to 55 with acute COVID-19.

This clone was recorded a few times. The rearrangement links TRBV9 to TRBJ1-3; D gene ambiguous. This CDR3 is built from 14 residues. From germline, CDR1 is SGDLS and CDR2 YYNGEE. With 0 bases removed from V and 1 base from J, the gap between germline ends came to 5 bases. The DNA of the CDR3 is TGTGCCAGCAGCGTAGCGAGATCTGGAAACACCATATATTTT. Translated, it gives CASSVARSGNTIYF. The full variable domain, in which reference TRBV9 and TRBJ1-3 provide the parts outside the CDR3, is DSGVTQTPKHLITATGQRVTLRCSPRSGDLSVYWYQQSLDQGLQFLIQYYNGEERAKGNILERFSAQQFPDLHSELNLSSLELGDSALYFCASSVARSGNTIYFGEGSWLTVV.

This sequence joins TRBV19 and TRBJ2-1, with TRBD1 matching over 9 bases. The germline gives CDR1 LNHDA, CDR2 SQIVND (reference sequence). The CDR3 is made up of 16 amino acids. The J segment lost 8 bases and the V segment lost 1 base, leaving 9 bases of the junction unmatched. The CDR3 nucleotides are TGTGCCAGTAGTATAGGAACCGGGACAGGGTGGGATGAGCAGTTCTTC. Translation gives CASSIGTGTGWDEQFF.

This clone was detected once. V and J are TRBV28 and TRBJ2-3; 11 bases fit TRBD2. The V gene end was trimmed by 9 bases and the J gene end by 1 base; junction bases not matched to a gene: 3. The V gene's germline CDR1 is MDHEN and CDR2 SYDVKM. The CDR3 runs 14 residues. The CDR3 DNA reads as TGTGCCAGTGAACTAGCGGGGGGCACAGATACGCAGTATTTT. As protein: CASELAGGTDTQYF.

This chain connects TRBV5-1 to TRBJ1-6; 7 nucleotides line up with TRBD1. The germline CDR1 and CDR2 sequences are SGHRS and YFSETQ. V shed 2 bases and J 5 bases; nucleotides not matched to a gene: 4. The CDR3 totals 15 residues. CDR3 amino acids: CASSFRQGDNSPLHF. The DNA of the CDR3 is TGCGCCAGCAGCTTCCGGCAGGGGGATAATTCACCCCTCCACTTT.

This clone came up a few times. The V call is TRBV6-5, the J call TRBJ2-1; the D gene is possibly TRBD1 (6 bases). V shed 6 bases and J shed 1 base, with 10 bases lying between them. Germline assignment: CDR1 MNHEY and CDR2 SVGAGI. The CDR3 extends over 14 amino acids. The CDR3 reads CASSPDRSYNEQFF. The CDR3, as DNA: TGTGCCAGCAGCCCCGACAGGTCCTACAATGAGCAGTTCTTC.

This clone was seen a single time. The rearrangement uses TRBV11-1 and TRBJ1-1; D is unclear. This CDR3 has 13 residues. V dropped 5 bases and J dropped 5 bases, with 12 bases sitting between them. From germline, CDR1 is SGHAT and CDR2 FQDESV (reference sequence). This CDR3 is CASSTAAGTEAFF. The DNA for the CDR3 is TGTGCCAGCAGCACCGCGGCGGGGACTGAAGCTTTCTTT.

This clone has just a few counts. The CDR3 coding sequence is TGTGCCACCAGCAGAGATACGCCGACAGGGGTCACTGAAGCTTTCTTT. Translating gives CATSRDTPTGVTEAFF. The genes are TRBV15 and TRBJ1-1, with 8 bases fitting TRBD1. The CDR3 contains 16 residues. Germline lookup yields CDR1 LNHNV and CDR2 YYDKDF (reference sequence). Trimming took 0 bases from V and 4 from J; bases not matched to a gene: 7.

V and J are TRBV5-6 and TRBJ2-3, with 7 bases matching TRBD1. The CDR3 is made up of 15 amino acids. CDR1 SGHDT and CDR2 YYEEEE come from the germline V gene. V lost 4 bases, J lost 0 bases, and 5 bases stayed unmatched. In nucleotides, the CDR3 is TGTGCCAGCAGCCCCTGGGACAGCAGCACAGATACGCAGTATTTT. Translating gives CASSPWDSSTDTQYF.

The chain employs TRBV5-4 and TRBJ2-3, with 7 bases matching TRBD2. The length of the CDR3 is 15 residues. The V gene end was trimmed by 0 bases and the J gene end by 6 bases; junction bases not matched to a gene: 7. Germline V gene lookup returns CDR1 SGHNT and CDR2 YYREEE (reference sequence). The CDR3 DNA reads as TGTGCCAGCAGCTTGGCCGCTAGCGGTAGGGATACGCAGTATTTT. This sequence encodes CASSLAASGRDTQYF.

The chain links TRBV14 to TRBJ2-1, with 14 bases aligning to TRBD2. CDR3 length: 17 residues. The junction had 10 bases not matched to a gene; V was cut back by 5 bases and J by 7 bases. The V gene's germline CDR1 is SGHDN and CDR2 FVKESK. CDR3 in DNA: TGTGCCAGCAGCTCCACCCTCGGGACTAGCGGGGGTAATGAGCAGTTCTTC. This encodes CASSSTLGTSGGNEQFF.

The V and J genes are TRBV14 and TRBJ1-3, with D tentatively TRBD1 (6 bases). The CDR3 consists of 18 residues. Trimming took 4 bases from V and 0 from J, leaving 19 bases between them. Germline values: CDR1 SGHDN, CDR2 FVKESK. The CDR3 region has the DNA TGTGCCAGCAGCCGTTTTTTCGACAGGACGTACTCTGGAAACACCATATATTTT. Translating it yields CASSRFFDRTYSGNTIYF. The full variable domain, its missing parts supplied by reference TRBV14 and TRBJ1-3, is EAGVTQFPSHSVIEKGQTVTLRCDPISGHDNLYWYRRVMGKEIKFLLHFVKESKQDESGMPNNRFLAERTGGTYSTLKVQPAELEDSGVYFCASSRFFDRTYSGNTIYFGEGSWLTVV.

J is TRBJ1-2 and V is TRBV19; 10 bases agree with TRBD1. CDR3 length: 14 amino acids. Per germline, CDR1 LNHDA and CDR2 SQIVND (reference sequence). The ends lost 9 bases at V and 2 bases at J; junction bases unmatched: 6. This CDR3 reads CASLDRGRNYGYTF. CDR3 nucleotide sequence: TGTGCCAGCCTTGACAGGGGGCGCAACTATGGCTACACCTTC. The full variable domain, with the rest looked up from reference TRBV19 and TRBJ1-2, is DGGITQSPKYLFRKEGQNVTLSCEQNLNHDAMYWYRQDPGQGLRLIYYSQIVNDFQKGDIAEGYSVSREKKESFPLTVTSAQKNPTAFYLCASLDRGRNYGYTFGSGTRLTVV.

A single count supports this clone. This chain joins TRBV27 and TRBJ1-6; 8 bases match TRBD1. The CDR3 runs to 16 residues. Germline lookup yields CDR1 MNHEY and CDR2 SMNVEV (reference sequence). V trimming: 0 bases; J trimming: 5 bases; junction bases outside the gene matches: 3. CDR3 sequence: CASSLSDRVHNSPLHF. In DNA, the CDR3 is TGTGCCAGCAGTTTATCGGACAGGGTCCATAATTCACCCCTCCACTTT.

The J gene is TRBJ2-3, the V gene TRBV7-2; D might be TRBD1 (5 bases). Germline lookup yields CDR1 SGHTA and CDR2 FQGNSA. The CDR3 contains 14 residues. Between the trimmed V and J ends, which lost 3 bases and 4 bases, there was a span of 11 bases. The CDR3 sequence is CASSLFTGADTQYF. The CDR3, as DNA: TGTGCCAGCAGCTTGTTTACAGGCGCAGATACGCAGTATTTT.

This chain joins TRBV12-3 or TRBV12-4 and TRBJ1-1; maybe TRBD1 (6 bases). The CDR3 spans 12 residues. Trimming removed 3 bases from V and 11 bases from J, with 13 bases in between. Written as DNA, the CDR3 is TGTGCCAGCAGTTTGTGGGGGCGTGGGGCTTTCTTT. Protein: CASSLWGRGAFF.

This clone occurred once. The V and J genes are TRBV7-3 and TRBJ2-1; TRBD1 matches 8 bases. The V gene end was trimmed by 4 bases and the J gene end by 0 bases; junction bases not matched to a gene: 5. Germline CDR1 and CDR2: SGHTA and FQGTGA. The CDR3 loop spans 16 amino acids. The CDR3 here is CASSSRQGSSYNEQFF. The CDR3 region has the DNA TGTGCCAGCAGCTCCCGACAGGGGAGCTCCTACAATGAGCAGTTCTTC.

A single count supports this clone. The rearrangement uses TRBV7-2 and TRBJ1-2; D possibly corresponds to TRBD1 (6 bases). Trimming stripped 5 bases from V and 4 bases from J, with 14 bases between. This CDR3 has 14 amino acids. Germline CDR1 SGHTA, CDR2 FQGNSA. The CDR3 nucleotides read TGTGCCAGCAGCCCTTTAGGGGGGGGCTATGGCTACACCTTC. This codes for CASSPLGGGYGYTF.

The V and J genes are TRBV7-3 and TRBJ2-3, with 9 bases lining up with TRBD2. CDR3 length: 15 amino acids. Germline-derived CDR1 and CDR2 are SGHTA and FQGTGA. V lost 5 bases and J lost 1; bases outside the gene matches: 4. The CDR3 region has the DNA TGTGCCAGCAGCCCTCGACTAGCGGGCACAGATACGCAGTATTTT. Translation: CASSPRLAGTDTQYF. The full variable domain, in which reference TRBV7-3 and TRBJ2-3 provide the parts outside the CDR3, is GAGVSQTPSNKVTEKGKYVELRCDPISGHTALYWYRQSLGQGPEFLIYFQGTGAADDSGLPNDRFFAVRPEGSVSTLKIQRTERGDSAVYLCASSPRLAGTDTQYFGPGTRLTVL.

This clone was recorded only once. The chain employs TRBV5-1 and TRBJ2-2, with a weak D call TRBD1 (6 bases). The CDR3 runs to 14 residues. V was cut by 3 bases and J by 5 bases, with 11 bases left in between. The germline V gene has CDR1 SGHRS and CDR2 YFSETQ. The CDR3 DNA is TGCGCCAGCAGCTCGGGACAAAGAACCGGGGAGCTGTTTTTT. This translates into CASSSGQRTGELFF.

The chain uses TRBV30 and TRBJ1-5; D gene unclear. V was cut by 5 bases and J by 0 bases, with 8 bases left in between. Germline V CDR1 and CDR2: GTSNPN, SVGIG (reference sequence). The CDR3 is 13 amino acids. The CDR3 spells CAWGRNSNQPQHF. The DNA for the CDR3 is TGTGCCTGGGGGAGGAATAGCAATCAGCCCCAGCATTTT.

This clone was seen a handful of times. The chain links TRBV9 to TRBJ1-2; 10 bases are shared with TRBD1. With 0 bases clipped from V and 4 bases from J, the junction kept 6 bases outside the gene matches. Per germline, CDR1 SGDLS and CDR2 YYNGEE. The CDR3 extends over 16 amino acids. The CDR3 loop is CASSVAGQGGGYGYTF. CDR3 DNA: TGTGCCAGCAGCGTAGCTGGACAGGGGGGAGGCTATGGCTACACCTTC.